This entry concerns a single T cell receptor (beta chain). The data stem from a study of blood T cell repertoires in COVID-19. TCRdb keeps only in-frame clones here, not all; method: immunoSEQ multiplex PCR. The sample consists of over 200,000 clones, approximately 80% of them appearing once. Across fewer than 25 US areas, participants ranged in age from 18 to 89 years. The CDR3 runs to 14 residues. V was clipped by 6 bases and J by 10 bases, with 18 bases between them. Germline V gene data show CDR1 as MNHEY and CDR2 as SVGAGI. V and J are TRBV6-5 and TRBJ1-4; D is perhaps TRBD1 (5 bases). Sequencing was carried out using PBMCs or T cells enriched from blood (not recorded which). The TCR originated in a man aged 60 to 75 who had recovered from COVID-19. The CDR3 spells CASRTQGSGGKLFF. The CDR3 DNA reads as TGTGCCAGCAGGACCCAGGGTTCGGGTGGAAAACTGTTTTTT.